The 4 T cell receptor beta chains below were found in one sample sequenced in a study of control samples from healthy donors and cancer patients. This table comes from immunoSEQ multiplex PCR, and its TCRdb copy is limited to in-frame clones, with some not included. The sample holds some 250,000 clones; almost 85% are singletons and the top ten take roughly 13%. The sequenced sample was PBMCs. All receptors derive from an older woman with lung cancer.

V usage is TRBV11-2 and J usage is TRBJ1-6; D gene uncertain. The CDR3 extends over 13 amino acids. Trimming stripped 6 bases from V and 6 bases from J, with 9 bases between. Looked up from germline, CDR1 is SGHAT and CDR2 is FQNNGV. This CDR3 is CASSWQSNSPLHF. As DNA, the CDR3 is TGTGCCAGCAGTTGGCAGAGTAATTCACCCCTCCACTTT.

This rearrangement joins TRBV6-5 to TRBJ2-3, with 10 bases that match TRBD2. J lost 4 bases, V lost 8 bases, and 9 bases had no gene match. Germline loops: CDR1 MNHEY, CDR2 SVGAGI. This CDR3 is built from 15 residues. This CDR3 is CASLKVAGGADTQYF. CDR3 bases: TGTGCCAGCTTGAAGGTAGCGGGAGGAGCAGATACGCAGTATTTT.

This chain joins TRBV30 and TRBJ2-1; the D is unclear. The CDR3 totals 14 residues. The V end lost 3 bases, the J end lost 7 bases, and 16 bases lay between the germline ends. Germline V gives CDR1 GTSNPN, CDR2 SVGIG (reference sequence). The DNA of the CDR3 is TGTGCCTGGAGACGTGGGGTTTCGACGAATGAGCAGTTCTTC. This translates into CAWRRGVSTNEQFF. Combining the CDR3 with reference TRBV30 and TRBJ2-1 gives the whole variable domain SQTIHQWPATLVQPVGSPLSLECTVEGTSNPNLYWYRQAAGRGLQLLFYSVGIGQISSEVPQNLSASRPQDRQFILSSKKLLLSDSGFYLCAWRRGVSTNEQFFGPGTRLTVL.

The chain employs TRBV18 and TRBJ2-3, with no clear D. From germline, CDR1 is KGHSH and CDR2 LQKENI. Trimming took 3 bases from V and 0 from J, leaving 7 bases between them. The CDR3 contains 14 residues. CDR3 protein: CASSPTDSTDTQYF. The CDR3, as DNA: TGTGCCAGCTCACCGACCGATAGCACAGATACGCAGTATTTT.